The 21 T cell receptor beta chains given below trace back to one sample, sequenced in a study of cytomegalovirus exposure and HLA in healthy donors (TCRdb year 2017). Receptors were amplified or captured by the immunoSEQ multiplex PCR assay. The multiplex PCR relied on a mix of 60 forward primers for TCR Vbeta segments and 13 reverse primers for TCR Jbeta segments. The clones in this table, taken by TCRdb from immuneACCESS, are in-frame only. Not every clone is retained; where verified, under half of the shortfall comes from an unresolved V gene, and the cause of the rest is unknown. Within this sample are roughly 100,000 clones, with approximately 69% of them counted one time only. The biggest ten clones account for roughly 3% of the sample. Sequenced sample: PBMCs. The receptors were sampled from a man aged 30-40 years in good health and CMV-seronegative.

The V gene is TRBV18, the J gene TRBJ1-2; tentatively, D is TRBD1 (6 bases). V gave up 1 base and J gave up 1 base, with 10 bases separating them. This CDR3 region has 15 residues. Germline loops: CDR1 KGHSH, CDR2 LQKENI. This chain's CDR3 is CASSPQKGVNYGYTF. CDR3 sequence (DNA): TGTGCCAGCTCACCACAAAAGGGGGTTAACTATGGCTACACCTTC.

The chain is built from TRBV5-1 and TRBJ2-5; TRBD1 is a possible D gene (5 bases). The germline V gene encodes CDR1 SGHRS and CDR2 YFSETQ. The ends were cut back, 7 bases at V and 1 base at J, with 17 bases in the middle. This CDR3 spans 15 amino acids. CDR3: CASVRSGISQETQYF. CDR3 in DNA: TGCGCCAGCGTAAGGTCAGGGATATCCCAAGAGACCCAGTACTTC.

V gene TRBV6-4 combines with J gene TRBJ2-2; 9 nucleotides align to TRBD1. Per the germline V gene, CDR1 is MRHNA and CDR2 is SNTAGT. The junction had 0 bases not matched to a gene; V was cut back by 4 bases and J by 3 bases. The CDR3 totals 14 residues. The CDR3 region is CASSGTGDTGELFF. As DNA, the CDR3 is TGTGCCAGCAGTGGGACAGGGGACACCGGGGAGCTGTTTTTT.

The chain is built from TRBV6-6 and TRBJ1-1; 11 bases fit TRBD1. Germline CDR1 MNHNY, CDR2 SVGAGI (reference sequence). V trimming: 2 bases; J trimming: 5 bases; junction bases outside the gene matches: 7. CDR3 length equals 16 residues. The CDR3 spells CASSYKDRGPVTEAFF. DNA of the CDR3: TGTGCCAGCAGTTACAAGGACAGGGGGCCTGTTACTGAAGCTTTCTTT.

V and J are TRBV7-8 and TRBJ2-2; D is unresolved. CDR1 is SGHVS, CDR2 FQNEAQ, per germline. CDR3 length equals 13 residues. The germline V and J ends were trimmed by 1 base and 3 bases, with 3 bases remaining between them. In DNA form, the CDR3 reads TGTGCCAGCAGCTTAGGGCACACCGGGGAGCTGTTTTTT. It encodes CASSLGHTGELFF.

The chain has TRBV5-4 and TRBJ1-1, with D unclear. The CDR3 totals 15 residues. Germline-derived CDR1 and CDR2 are SGHNT and YYREEE (reference sequence). Trimming left V 0 bases short and J 1 base short, with 10 bases between. The CDR3 loop reads CASSLAIEENTEAFF. CDR3 sequence (DNA): TGTGCCAGCAGCTTGGCAATTGAGGAGAACACTGAAGCTTTCTTT.

The chain uses TRBV9 and TRBJ2-5; 9 bases align to TRBD1. CDR3 length: 15 residues. CDR1 and CDR2 (germline): SGDLS, YYNGEE. With 1 base clipped from V and 5 bases from J, the junction kept 6 bases outside the gene matches. CDR3: CASSVTGTGFETQYF. DNA of the CDR3: TGTGCCAGCAGCGTAACTGGGACAGGGTTCGAGACCCAGTACTTC.

The V gene is TRBV18, the J gene TRBJ2-1; TRBD2 matches at 8 bases. With 2 bases clipped from V and 12 bases from J, the junction kept 6 bases outside the gene matches. In germline, CDR1 is KGHSH, CDR2 LQKENI. The CDR3 extends over 13 amino acids. Here the CDR3 DNA reads TGTGCCAGCTCACCAACGGCGGGAGGATTGCAGTTCTTC. Translation gives CASSPTAGGLQFF.

The count of this clone is one. This sequence joins TRBV6-5 and TRBJ1-4, with D maybe TRBD1 (5 bases). The CDR3 runs 15 residues. Germline assignment: CDR1 MNHEY and CDR2 SVGAGI. Trimming took 6 bases from V and 0 from J, leaving 11 bases between them. The CDR3 loop is CASSRVSATNEKLFF. For the CDR3, the DNA is TGTGCCAGCAGCAGGGTGTCAGCAACTAATGAAAAACTGTTTTTT.

V and J are TRBV29-1 and TRBJ1-1, with 7 positions matching TRBD1. The J segment lost 0 bases and the V segment lost 7 bases, leaving 11 bases of the junction unmatched. The CDR3 loop spans 15 amino acids. In germline, CDR1 is SQVTM, CDR2 ANQGSEA. The DNA of the CDR3 is TGCAGCGCAAGACAGGGCTGGGCGATGAACACTGAAGCTTTCTTT. Translating gives CSARQGWAMNTEAFF.

The rearrangement uses TRBV19 and TRBJ2-7; D perhaps matches TRBD1 (5 bases). Per the germline V gene, CDR1 is LNHDA and CDR2 is SQIVND (reference sequence). V shed 2 bases and J shed 3 bases, with 14 bases lying between them. The length of the CDR3 is 15 residues. CDR3 DNA sequence: TGTGCCAGTAGTATAAGAGCAGGGATGGACTACGAGCAGTACTTC. It translates to CASSIRAGMDYEQYF.

The rearrangement uses TRBV2 and TRBJ2-7; the D gene is possibly TRBD1 (6 bases). The CDR3 has 15 amino acids. V lost 6 bases and J 0 bases, leaving 15 bases between the germline ends. Germline V gene data show CDR1 as SNHLY and CDR2 as FYNNEI. For the CDR3, the DNA is TGTGCCAGCAGGAGAAGGACAGAGAGCTCCTACGAGCAGTACTTC. As protein: CASRRRTESSYEQYF.

This chain joins TRBV27 and TRBJ1-3; D remains unclear. Looked up from germline, CDR1 is MNHEY and CDR2 is SMNVEV (reference sequence). Between the trimmed V and J ends, which lost 2 bases and 2 bases, there was a span of 10 bases. The CDR3 length is 15 residues. CDR3 residues: CASSLGPFPGNTIYF. Here the CDR3 DNA reads TGTGCCAGCAGTTTAGGCCCCTTTCCTGGAAACACCATATATTTT.

This chain joins TRBV7-9 and TRBJ1-1, with 7 bases aligning to TRBD1. The V gene end was trimmed by 2 bases and the J gene end by 4 bases; junction bases not matched to a gene: 4. Per germline, CDR1 SEHNR and CDR2 FQNEAQ (reference sequence). The CDR3 length is 14 residues. The CDR3 nucleotides are TGTGCCAGCAGCTTAACAGGGGACCCCACTGAAGCTTTCTTT. Protein product: CASSLTGDPTEAFF.

This clone was counted a few times. The J gene is TRBJ2-5, the V gene TRBV27; D might be TRBD1 (6 bases). V lost 3 bases to trimming and J lost 4 bases, with 12 bases between them. The germline V gene has CDR1 MNHEY and CDR2 SMNVEV (reference sequence). There are 14 residues in the CDR3. CDR3 sequence reads: CASSFAGVGETQYF. The CDR3 DNA reads TGTGCCAGCAGTTTTGCAGGGGTCGGAGAGACCCAGTACTTC.

This clone has more than one count but fewer than ten. V gene TRBV7-3 combines with J gene TRBJ2-1; TRBD2 matches 10 bases. CDR1 and CDR2 (germline): SGHTA, FQGTGA. This CDR3 comprises 15 residues. Trimming removed 5 bases from V and 5 bases from J; junction bases left unmatched: 6. The CDR3 is CASSPSGTSDNEQFF. The CDR3 DNA is TGTGCCAGCAGCCCTTCCGGGACTAGCGACAATGAGCAGTTCTTC.

This sequence joins TRBV9 and TRBJ2-7, with TRBD2 as a possible D gene (6 bases). Per the germline V gene, CDR1 is SGDLS and CDR2 is YYNGEE. V shed 1 base and J shed 4 bases, with 27 bases lying between them. CDR3 length: 19 residues. The CDR3 region has the DNA TGTGCCAGCAGCGTACCTGGCACGGGAGAAGCCTCCTTCGGGTACGAGCAGTACTTC. It is translated as CASSVPGTGEASFGYEQYF.

The J gene is TRBJ2-1, the V gene TRBV30, with D perhaps being TRBD1 or TRBD2 (10 bases each). Germline V lookup: CDR1 GTSNPN, CDR2 SVGIG (reference sequence). V shed 2 bases and J shed 7 bases, with 27 bases lying between them. The CDR3 is 18 residues long. CDR3 sequence reads: CAWSRDRGLLAGPNEQFF. The CDR3 DNA reads TGTGCCTGGAGTAGAGACAGGGGGCTACTAGCGGGACCTAATGAGCAGTTCTTC.

The gene calls are TRBV2 and TRBJ2-2; 7 bases agree with TRBD1. Germline lookup yields CDR1 SNHLY and CDR2 FYNNEI. The V gene end was trimmed by 6 bases and the J gene end by 1 base; junction bases not matched to a gene: 2. This CDR3 is 14 amino acids long. CDR3 sequence reads: CASRRDRNTGELFF. The CDR3 nucleotides are TGTGCCAGCAGGAGGGACAGGAACACCGGGGAGCTGTTTTTT.

This clone was seen just once. The chain links TRBV25-1 to TRBJ1-1; no firm D call. V dropped 4 bases and J dropped 0 bases, with 9 bases sitting between them. Germline values: CDR1 MGHDK, CDR2 SYGVNS. The CDR3 loop spans 14 amino acids. The CDR3 region has the DNA TGTGCCAGCAGTGCCCCCGGGGTGAACACTGAAGCTTTCTTT. Amino acids: CASSAPGVNTEAFF.

The chain couples TRBV19 to TRBJ2-3; perhaps TRBD1 as D (5 bases). The CDR3 runs to 14 residues. Between the trimmed V and J ends, which lost 3 bases and 3 bases, there was a span of 10 bases. Germline values: CDR1 LNHDA, CDR2 SQIVND (reference sequence). CDR3: CASSIAGKTDTQYF. Written as DNA, the CDR3 is TGTGCCAGTAGTATCGCAGGGAAAACAGATACGCAGTATTTT.